This is a list of T cell receptor beta chains from one sample in a study of OX40 agonist ivuxolimab in advanced cancers. Method: immunoSEQ multiplex PCR; TCRdb's copy keeps in-frame clones and lacks some. The sample consists of tens of thousands of clones, approximately 80% of them appearing once. The sequencing here drew on CD4+ or CD8+ T cells sorted from blood, taken in a trial of the OX40 agonist ivuxolimab. These receptors were obtained from an adult with an advanced solid tumor such as melanoma, head and neck, liver or kidney cancer. Both conserved end residues are part of each CDR3. The D gene is left open where the match is weak. Size tells how often a clone was seen (once, few, many) or the class of an expanded clone, and some rows leave it out.

V gene	J gene	D gene	clone size	CDR3 protein	CDR3 DNA
TRBV19	TRBJ2-5	-	-	CASRAAGLGETQYF	TGTGCCAGTAGGGCTGCAGGGCTAGGGGAGACCCAGTACTTC
TRBV5-4	TRBJ2-3	-	-	CASSLRPGTAYTDTQYF	TGTGCCAGCAGCTTGCGACCCGGGACGGCCTACACAGATACGCAGTATTTT
TRBV5-1	TRBJ2-7	-	-	CASSREASIYEQYF	TGCGCCAGCAGCCGTGAGGCTAGCATCTACGAGCAGTACTTC
TRBV5-1	TRBJ2-5	-	-	CASSLALQGGPQETQYF	TGCGCCAGCAGCTTGGCCCTACAGGGGGGGCCTCAAGAGACCCAGTACTTC
TRBV9	TRBJ2-1	TRBD2	-	CASSTYDSGGMPHEQFF	TGTGCCAGCAGCACTTATGATAGCGGGGGGATGCCCCATGAGCAGTTCTTC
TRBV27	TRBJ2-2	TRBD2	-	CASSLVRLAGGPGELFF	TGTGCCAGCAGTTTGGTCCGACTAGCGGGAGGGCCCGGGGAGCTGTTTTTT
TRBV28	TRBJ2-7	-	-	CASRAGRYTGSYEQYF	TGTGCCAGCAGGGCTGGGAGGTATACGGGCTCCTACGAGCAGTACTTC
TRBV6-5	TRBJ2-5	-	-	CASSYAGAPETQYF	TGTGCCAGCAGTTATGCAGGGGCTCCAGAGACCCAGTACTTC
TRBV15	TRBJ2-5	-	-	CATSRDFGGETQYF	TGTGCCACCAGCAGAGATTTTGGGGGGGAGACCCAGTACTTC
TRBV28	TRBJ2-1	TRBD2	-	CASHSRLAGGGWAYNEQFF	TGTGCCAGCCATTCCCGGCTAGCGGGAGGAGGCTGGGCCTACAATGAGCAGTTCTTC
TRBV5-5	TRBJ1-6	-	-	CASNYQLDYNSPLHF	TGTGCCAGCAATTACCAGCTAGACTATAATTCACCCCTCCACTTT
TRBV10-3	TRBJ1-4	-	many	CATGRDRFSTNEKLFF	TGTGCCACCGGGAGGGACCGTTTTAGCACTAATGAAAAACTGTTTTTT
TRBV4-1	TRBJ2-2	-	-	CASSPENTGELFF	TGCGCCAGCAGCCCCGAGAACACCGGGGAGCTGTTTTTT
TRBV29-1	TRBJ1-2	-	-	CSVEETIRELYTF	TGCAGCGTTGAAGAGACCATCAGGGAGCTCTACACCTTC
TRBV6-1	TRBJ2-4	TRBD2	-	CASSEEFETSGLKNIQYF	TGTGCCAGCAGTGAAGAGTTCGAGACTAGCGGACTCAAAAACATTCAGTACTTC
TRBV18	TRBJ2-7	TRBD1	-	CASSPGTGDEQYF	TGTGCCAGCTCACCCGGGACAGGGGACGAGCAGTACTTC
TRBV4-3	TRBJ2-2	-	once	CASSQDPGLNTGELFF	TGCGCCAGCAGCCAGGACCCGGGGCTAAACACCGGGGAGCTGTTTTTT
TRBV4-3	TRBJ2-3	-	few	CASSQETEPADTQYF	TGCGCCAGCAGCCAAGAGACTGAACCTGCAGATACGCAGTATTTT
TRBV7-6	TRBJ2-6	-	-	CASSLFSGQGISGANVLTF	TGTGCCAGCAGCTTATTTTCCGGGCAGGGGATCTCTGGGGCCAACGTCCTGACTTTC
TRBV30	TRBJ2-7	TRBD2	few	CAWTGTSEYEQYF	TGTGCCTGGACCGGGACTAGCGAGTACGAGCAGTACTTC
TRBV30	TRBJ1-4	TRBD1	once	CAWSMDRENEKLFF	TGTGCCTGGAGTATGGACAGGGAGAATGAAAAACTGTTTTTT
TRBV11-1	TRBJ2-1	TRBD2	few	CASSPTTSRSTNEQFF	TGTGCCAGCAGCCCCACGACTAGCCGAAGCACGAATGAGCAGTTCTTC
TRBV10-1	TRBJ1-4	TRBD1	-	CAITYIPGQGTTNEKLFF	TGCGCCATCACTTACATCCCGGGACAGGGGACAACTAATGAAAAACTGTTTTTT
TRBV7-2	TRBJ1-1	-	-	CASSLVALMNTEAFF	TGTGCCAGCAGCTTAGTTGCGCTAATGAACACTGAAGCTTTCTTT
TRBV18	TRBJ2-3	TRBD1	-	CASSPPVQGADTQYF	TGTGCCAGCTCACCACCGGTCCAGGGGGCAGATACGCAGTATTTT
TRBV12-5	TRBJ1-3	-	-	CASGFTTGNTIYF	TGTGCTAGTGGTTTCACGACTGGAAACACCATATATTTT
TRBV27	TRBJ2-1	-	-	CASSFLVDNEQFF	TGTGCCAGCAGTTTTCTAGTAGACAATGAGCAGTTCTTC
TRBV5-5	TRBJ2-5	TRBD1	-	CASSPTHGTDQETQYF	TGTGCCAGCAGCCCCACACACGGGACAGACCAAGAGACCCAGTACTTC
TRBV4-2	TRBJ2-4	-	-	CASSPDPGQGKNIQYF	TGTGCCAGCAGCCCTGATCCCGGGCAGGGCAAAAACATTCAGTACTTC